This TCR beta chain was observed in a study of blood T cell repertoires in COVID-19. At the level of the study: The samples span acute and convalescent COVID-19 from the United States, Italy and Spain. Sample material is recorded as cDNA or gDNA derived from T cells, B-cell-depleted T cells, or PBMCs.

Researchers sorted participants into cohorts using their self-reported clinical history. Only in-frame clones appear in the TCRdb table, and some are missing; sequencing was by immunoSEQ multiplex PCR. The data show around 260,000 clones, approximately 79% seen once. The sequencing input was PBMCs or T cells enriched from blood (not recorded which). The sequence was collected from a man aged 30 to 39 with acute COVID-19.

CDR3: CASSPVQTGYEQFF. DNA for the CDR3: TGTGCCAGCTCACCGGTCCAGACAGGGTATGAGCAGTTCTTC. This sequence joins TRBV18 and TRBJ2-1, with 7 nucleotides matching TRBD1. J gave up 8 bases and V 3 bases, and 7 bases lay outside the gene matches. The CDR3 covers 14 residues. Germline loops: CDR1 KGHSH, CDR2 LQKENI.